This T cell receptor (beta chain) was recovered during a study of blood T cell repertoires in COVID-19. Original processing notes: Researchers report that nucleated cell counts were estimated from reference gene primer amplification. Data came from immunoSEQ multiplex PCR; TCRdb stores just in-frame clones and leaves some out. V and J calls and clone size are as listed in that table; D and trimming were resolved from the DNA. The table has a few hundred thousand clones, roughly 87% seen once. Unmatched junction bases numbered 1, after V lost 6 bases and J lost 3 bases. Germline CDR1 reads DFQATT; CDR2 reads SNEGSKA (reference sequence). The CDR3 is made up of 11 amino acids.

The sample consisted of PBMCs or T cells enriched from blood (not recorded which). This TCR was recovered from a woman between 18 and 29 years old who had recovered from COVID-19. The chain joins TRBV20-1 to TRBJ2-5; 7 bases are a match to TRBD1. The CDR3 sequence: CSAGTEETQYF. CDR3 DNA: TGCAGTGCCGGGACAGAAGAGACCCAGTACTTC.